This T cell receptor (beta chain) was sequenced during a study of HIV-infected patients and healthy controls. Alpha and beta constant-region primers primed reverse transcription of about 470 ng RNA. Each of the alpha and beta chains got its own library through chain-specific third strand synthesis with indices. TCRdb fed the 5' RACE reads into MiXCR, producing one record per CDR3 protein. The sample has around 20,000 distinct CDR3 sequences, approximately 8.3% seen once. CDR1 is SNHLY, CDR2 FYNNEI, per germline. The ends were cut back, 6 bases at V and 4 bases at J, with 18 bases in the middle. The CDR3 consists of 15 residues. This clonotype was seen repeatedly, ten times or more. Whole blood was used without fractionation, so all unsorted peripheral T cells were included.

The chain joins TRBV2 to TRBJ2-5; D is perhaps TRBD2 (6 bases). This receptor was identified in an adult in good health. Sequencing was performed on blood. Here the CDR3 reads CASRLDRAGRETQYF. For the CDR3, the DNA is TGTGCCAGCAGGTTGGACCGCGCCGGGAGAGAGACCCAGTACTTC.